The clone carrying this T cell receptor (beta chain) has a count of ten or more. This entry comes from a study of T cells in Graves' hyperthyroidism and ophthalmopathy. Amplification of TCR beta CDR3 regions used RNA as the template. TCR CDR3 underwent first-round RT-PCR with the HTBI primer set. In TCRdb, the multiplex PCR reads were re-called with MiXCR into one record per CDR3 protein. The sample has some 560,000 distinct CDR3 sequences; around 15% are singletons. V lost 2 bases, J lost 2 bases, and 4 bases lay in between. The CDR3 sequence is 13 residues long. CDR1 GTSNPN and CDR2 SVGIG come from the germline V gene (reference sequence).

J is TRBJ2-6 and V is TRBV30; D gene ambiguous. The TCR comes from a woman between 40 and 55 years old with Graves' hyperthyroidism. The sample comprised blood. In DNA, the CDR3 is TGTGCCTGGAGTCCGACTGGGGCCAACGTCCTGACTTTC. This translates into CAWSPTGANVLTF.